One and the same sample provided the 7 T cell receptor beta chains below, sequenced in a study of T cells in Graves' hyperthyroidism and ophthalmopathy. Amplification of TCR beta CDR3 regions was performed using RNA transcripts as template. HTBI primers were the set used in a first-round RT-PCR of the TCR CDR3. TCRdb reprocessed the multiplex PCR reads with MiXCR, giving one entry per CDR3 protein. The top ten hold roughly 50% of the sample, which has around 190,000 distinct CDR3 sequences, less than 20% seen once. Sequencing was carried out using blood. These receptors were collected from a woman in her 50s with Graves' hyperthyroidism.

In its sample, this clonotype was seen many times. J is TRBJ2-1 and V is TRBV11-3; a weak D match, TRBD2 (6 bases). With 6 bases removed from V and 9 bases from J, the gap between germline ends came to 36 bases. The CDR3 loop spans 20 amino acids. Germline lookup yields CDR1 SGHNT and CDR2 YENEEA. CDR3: CASSHGGQRLGSGRDGEQFF. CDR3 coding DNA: TGTGCCAGCAGTCATGGCGGGCAGCGACTAGGTTCTGGAAGGGACGGTGAGCAGTTCTTC.

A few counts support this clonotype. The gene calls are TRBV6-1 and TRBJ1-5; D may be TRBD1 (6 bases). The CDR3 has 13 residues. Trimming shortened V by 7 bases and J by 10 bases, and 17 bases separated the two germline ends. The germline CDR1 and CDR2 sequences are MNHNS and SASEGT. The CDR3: CASIIGGLGPQHF. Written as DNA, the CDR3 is TGTGCCAGCATCATCGGGGGCCTTGGACCCCAGCATTTT.

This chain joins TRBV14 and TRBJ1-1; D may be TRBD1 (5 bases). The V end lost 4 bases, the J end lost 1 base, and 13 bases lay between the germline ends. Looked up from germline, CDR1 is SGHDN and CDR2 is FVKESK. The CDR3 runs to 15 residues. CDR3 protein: CASSPLGGGNTEAFF. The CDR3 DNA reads TGTGCCAGCAGCCCCCTCGGGGGGGGGAACACTGAAGCTTTCTTT.

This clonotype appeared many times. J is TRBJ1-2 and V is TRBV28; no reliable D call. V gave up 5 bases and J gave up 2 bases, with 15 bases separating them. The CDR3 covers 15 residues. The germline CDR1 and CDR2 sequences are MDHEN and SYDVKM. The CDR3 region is CASSPGPQSNYGYTF. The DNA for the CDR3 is TGTGCCAGCAGTCCAGGCCCCCAGTCGAACTATGGCTACACCTTC.

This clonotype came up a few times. The CDR3 loop reads CASILTVSREKLFF. CDR3 coding DNA: TGTGCCAGCATCCTGACAGTCTCACGTGAAAAACTGTTTTTT. The chain links TRBV11-3 to TRBJ1-4, with D perhaps TRBD1 (5 bases). V was trimmed by 7 bases and J by 7 bases, leaving 16 bases between them. The CDR3 sequence is 14 residues long. In germline, CDR1 is SGHNT, CDR2 YENEEA. Looking up the rest from reference TRBV11-3 and TRBJ1-4 gives the full variable domain: EAGVVQSPRYKIIEKKQPVAFWCNPISGHNTLYWYLQNLGQGPELLIRYENEEAVDDSQLPKDRFSAERLKGVDSTLKIQPAELGDSAVYLCASILTVSREKLFFGSGTQLSVL.

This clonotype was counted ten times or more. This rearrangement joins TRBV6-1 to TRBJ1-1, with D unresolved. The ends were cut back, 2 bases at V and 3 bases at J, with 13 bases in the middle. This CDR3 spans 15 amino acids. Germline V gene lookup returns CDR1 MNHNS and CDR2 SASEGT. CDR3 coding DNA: TGTGCCAGCAGTGAACTGGCATACGGGTACACTGAAGCTTTCTTT. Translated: CASSELAYGYTEAFF.

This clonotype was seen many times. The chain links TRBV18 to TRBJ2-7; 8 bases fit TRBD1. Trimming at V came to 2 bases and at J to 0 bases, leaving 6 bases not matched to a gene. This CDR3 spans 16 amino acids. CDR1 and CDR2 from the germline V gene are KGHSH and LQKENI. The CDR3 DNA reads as TGTGCCAGCTCACCAAGACAGGGGCAGGACTCCTACGAGCAGTACTTC. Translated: CASSPRQGQDSYEQYF. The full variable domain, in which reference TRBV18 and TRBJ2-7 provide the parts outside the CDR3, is NAGVMQNPRHLVRRRGQEARLRCSPMKGHSHVYWYRQLPEEGLKFMVYLQKENIIDESGMPKERFSAEFPKEGPSILRIQQVVRGDSAAYFCASSPRQGQDSYEQYFGPGTRLTVT.